The source of this T cell receptor (beta chain) is a study of blood T cells in healthy people across ages. This CDR3 has 12 amino acids. Germline CDR1 and CDR2: SGHTA and FQGNSA. General study points: With naive T cell percentage, TCR beta diversity showed a strong correlation. Aged donors had fewer naive CD4+ cells and lower diversity than long-lived donors.

It was with a sample-barcoded 5' primer and a J-beta primer mix that a second PCR of roughly 7 to 11 cycles was run. From the 5' RACE reads, TCRdb called clonotypes with MiXCR, one entry per CDR3 protein. Among about 570,000 distinct CDR3 sequences listed, 25% to 30% were seen once. Comment on this clonotype: The antigen is undetermined. One end of the junction fails to match germline, which may point to a read error.

The clonotype was recovered from a woman between 65 and 79 years old in good health. The chain combines TRBV7-2 with TRBJ2-3; D gene uncertain. Sequenced sample: blood. This CDR3 reads CASSLWIDTRYF. CDR3 coding DNA: TGTGCCAGCAGCTTATGGATAGATACGCGGTATTTT.